This TCR beta chain is from a study of cytomegalovirus exposure and HLA in healthy donors. The germline V gene encodes CDR1 SNHLY and CDR2 FYNNEI. V was cut by 11 bases and J by 5 bases, with 9 bases left in between. The CDR3 loop spans 10 amino acids. Amplification used 60 Vbeta primers and 13 Jbeta primers. Libraries were prepared by immunoSEQ multiplex PCR; TCRdb keeps only in-frame clonotypes and omits some of them. The sample yields 75,000 to 80,000 clones, about three quarters seen once. Sequenced sample: PBMCs. This clonotype was obtained from a male donor in good health and CMV-seropositive. This rearrangement joins TRBV2 to TRBJ2-5; TRBD1 might be the D (5 bases). CDR3 in DNA: TGTGCCGGGGCGATCGAGACCCAGTACTTC. Its protein product is CAGAIETQYF.